The rows below give T cell receptor beta chains drawn from one sample of a study of long-term antiretroviral therapy in people with HIV. Produced via immunoSEQ multiplex PCR; TCRdb's table is partial and in-frame only. This table has 48,000 or so clones, about 86% appearing once. The source material was unsorted PBMCs, sampled 0.8 years after starting antiretroviral therapy. The receptors here all came from a woman between 18 and 29 years old with HIV. CDR3s include the opening cysteine and the closing phenylalanine or tryptophan. Each record gives: D gene, J gene, V gene, clone size, CDR3 DNA, CDR3 protein. D genes are given only for firm matches. Clone size is given for some rows only: seen once, a few or many times, or a class if the clone is expanded.

d_call: -; j_call: TRBJ2-7; v_call: TRBV4-1; clone_size: -; cdr3_nt: TGCGCCAGCAGCCAGCAGCTGGTTGGCTACGAGCAGTACTTC; cdr3_aa: CASSQQLVGYEQYF
d_call: -; j_call: TRBJ2-3; v_call: TRBV5-1; clone_size: once; cdr3_nt: TGCGCCAGCAGCGTCTCGATTCCAGATACGCAGTATTTT; cdr3_aa: CASSVSIPDTQYF
d_call: TRBD1; j_call: TRBJ2-5; v_call: TRBV5-1; clone_size: -; cdr3_nt: TGCGCCAGCAGCTTGGGGCCCGGGACAGACCAAGAGACCCAGTACTTC; cdr3_aa: CASSLGPGTDQETQYF
d_call: -; j_call: TRBJ1-4; v_call: TRBV27; clone_size: -; cdr3_nt: TGTGCCAGCAGTTTTCGTAGGGTCTGGGGTGAAAAACTGTTTTTT; cdr3_aa: CASSFRRVWGEKLFF
d_call: -; j_call: TRBJ2-2; v_call: TRBV28; clone_size: -; cdr3_nt: TGTGCCAGCAGTTTTTTTGCAGGAAACACCGGGGAGCTGTTTTTT; cdr3_aa: CASSFFAGNTGELFF
d_call: -; j_call: TRBJ1-6; v_call: TRBV25-1; clone_size: -; cdr3_nt: TGTGCCAGCAGGAGTGGGGCTGGGAATTCACCCCTCCACTTT; cdr3_aa: CASRSGAGNSPLHF
d_call: -; j_call: TRBJ1-1; v_call: TRBV27; clone_size: -; cdr3_nt: TGTGCCAGCAGTTCGACAGTCGTGAACACTGAAGCTTTCTTT; cdr3_aa: CASSSTVVNTEAFF
d_call: TRBD1; j_call: TRBJ1-4; v_call: TRBV15; clone_size: -; cdr3_nt: TGTGCCACCAGCAGAAACTTAGGACAGGCTGTAAAACTGTTTTTT; cdr3_aa: CATSRNLGQAVKLFF
d_call: TRBD1; j_call: TRBJ1-5; v_call: TRBV19; clone_size: once; cdr3_nt: TGTGCCAGTAGAGTTAACAGGGGGCGCAGTCAGCCCCAGCATTTT; cdr3_aa: CASRVNRGRSQPQHF
d_call: -; j_call: TRBJ2-7; v_call: TRBV5-5; clone_size: -; cdr3_nt: TGTGCCAGCACCAAAGTTCCCGAATCCTACGAGCAGTACTTC; cdr3_aa: CASTKVPESYEQYF
d_call: TRBD2; j_call: TRBJ2-1; v_call: TRBV9; clone_size: -; cdr3_nt: TGTGCCAGCTCCGGGACTAGCGGGAGAGGTGAGCAGTTCTTC; cdr3_aa: CASSGTSGRGEQFF
d_call: -; j_call: TRBJ1-5; v_call: TRBV19; clone_size: once; cdr3_nt: TGTGCCAGTAGTATAGAGTCGGGGCAGGGGTATCAGCCCCAGCATTTT; cdr3_aa: CASSIESGQGYQPQHF
d_call: TRBD2; j_call: TRBJ2-2; v_call: TRBV9; clone_size: -; cdr3_nt: TGTGCCAGCAGCCCGACTAGCTTCGCGAACACCGGGGAGCTGTTTTTT; cdr3_aa: CASSPTSFANTGELFF
d_call: TRBD1; j_call: TRBJ2-5; v_call: TRBV28; clone_size: -; cdr3_nt: TGTGCCAGCAGTCAATCGACAGGGGGGATGGGGGAAGAGACCCAGTACTTC; cdr3_aa: CASSQSTGGMGEETQYF
d_call: TRBD1; j_call: TRBJ1-5; v_call: TRBV19; clone_size: -; cdr3_nt: TGTGCCAGTACTACACCGGGACAGGGAACGCAGCCCCAGCATTTT; cdr3_aa: CASTTPGQGTQPQHF
d_call: -; j_call: TRBJ2-1; v_call: TRBV6-4; clone_size: -; cdr3_nt: TGTGCCAGCAGTGACTACGGGGGTAGGCAGTTCTTC; cdr3_aa: CASSDYGGRQFF
d_call: -; j_call: TRBJ1-1; v_call: TRBV19; clone_size: -; cdr3_nt: TGTGCCAGTAGTATACGGGGTAACACTGAAGCTTTCTTT; cdr3_aa: CASSIRGNTEAFF
d_call: -; j_call: TRBJ1-3; v_call: TRBV9; clone_size: -; cdr3_nt: TGTGCCAGCAGCGACGCGACAGTTTTCTCTGGAAACACCATATATTTT; cdr3_aa: CASSDATVFSGNTIYF
d_call: -; j_call: TRBJ2-5; v_call: TRBV25-1; clone_size: -; cdr3_nt: TGTGCCAGCAGTGGATGGGAGACCCAGTACTTC; cdr3_aa: CASSGWETQYF
d_call: -; j_call: TRBJ1-1; v_call: TRBV5-6; clone_size: -; cdr3_nt: TGTGCCAGCAGCCACGGACGGGTGAACACTGAAGCTTTCTTT; cdr3_aa: CASSHGRVNTEAFF
d_call: -; j_call: TRBJ2-7; v_call: TRBV9; clone_size: -; cdr3_nt: TGTGCCAGCAGCGTAGCCTACTACGAGCAGTACTTC; cdr3_aa: CASSVAYYEQYF
d_call: TRBD1; j_call: TRBJ2-3; v_call: TRBV5-1; clone_size: -; cdr3_nt: TGCGCCAGCAGTCCCGGTTGGGGACAGGGGGCCAGCACAGATACGCAGTATTTT; cdr3_aa: CASSPGWGQGASTDTQYF
d_call: TRBD1; j_call: TRBJ2-7; v_call: TRBV5-1; clone_size: -; cdr3_nt: TGCGCCAGCAGCGCCTCCGGGACAGGGGGCGACGAGCAGTACTTC; cdr3_aa: CASSASGTGGDEQYF
d_call: TRBD2; j_call: TRBJ2-1; v_call: TRBV27; clone_size: once; cdr3_nt: TGTGCCAGCAGTTCTCTTCCGGGACTAGCGGGAGAAGGGGAGTTCTTC; cdr3_aa: CASSSLPGLAGEGEFF
d_call: -; j_call: TRBJ2-7; v_call: TRBV4-2; clone_size: -; cdr3_nt: TGTGCCAGCAGCCAAGATTGGAAGGGGACGACAAACTACGAGCAGTACTTC; cdr3_aa: CASSQDWKGTTNYEQYF
d_call: TRBD2; j_call: TRBJ2-1; v_call: TRBV7-2; clone_size: -; cdr3_nt: TGTGCCAGCAGCTTAGAAGCGGGAAGGATCCATAATGAGCAGTTCTTC; cdr3_aa: CASSLEAGRIHNEQFF
d_call: TRBD1; j_call: TRBJ1-1; v_call: TRBV4-2; clone_size: -; cdr3_nt: TGTGCCAGCAGCCAAGCAGGGGGAGTGGGTACTGAAGCTTTCTTT; cdr3_aa: CASSQAGGVGTEAFF
d_call: -; j_call: TRBJ1-5; v_call: TRBV28; clone_size: -; cdr3_nt: TGTGCCAGCAGTCCTACAGGGAAAGGAGGCAATCAGCCCCAGCATTTT; cdr3_aa: CASSPTGKGGNQPQHF
d_call: -; j_call: TRBJ2-1; v_call: TRBV28; clone_size: -; cdr3_nt: TGTGCCAGCAGGACTTTGTTGGGCTACAATGAGCAGTTCTTC; cdr3_aa: CASRTLLGYNEQFF
d_call: -; j_call: TRBJ1-2; v_call: TRBV4-3; clone_size: -; cdr3_nt: TGCGCCAGCAGCCAAGATCGGAGACTAACTAACTATGGCTACACCTTC; cdr3_aa: CASSQDRRLTNYGYTF
d_call: -; j_call: TRBJ1-2; v_call: TRBV28; clone_size: -; cdr3_nt: TGTGCCAGCAGTTTGCGGCAGGGTTTCTTTTATGGCTACACCTTC; cdr3_aa: CASSLRQGFFYGYTF
d_call: -; j_call: TRBJ2-7; v_call: TRBV5-5; clone_size: medium-sized; cdr3_nt: TGTGCCAGCAGCGGTCCGGGACAAACGCACTACGAGCAGTACTTC; cdr3_aa: CASSGPGQTHYEQYF
d_call: -; j_call: TRBJ2-7; v_call: TRBV5-5; clone_size: -; cdr3_nt: TGTGCCAGCACCTTGGATACCTACGAGCAGTACTTC; cdr3_aa: CASTLDTYEQYF
d_call: -; j_call: TRBJ2-7; v_call: TRBV6-1; clone_size: -; cdr3_nt: TGTGCCAGCACTGACGGGACTCACTCCTACGAGCAGTACTTC; cdr3_aa: CASTDGTHSYEQYF
d_call: -; j_call: TRBJ2-7; v_call: TRBV27; clone_size: few; cdr3_nt: TGTGCCAGCAGTTTGCGAGTCCGAGGGTCGCGTAGTTACGAGCAGTACTTC; cdr3_aa: CASSLRVRGSRSYEQYF
d_call: -; j_call: TRBJ2-7; v_call: TRBV15; clone_size: -; cdr3_nt: TGTGCCACCAGCAGAGACTCTGGACAGTGGGGGTTACGGGAGCAGTACTTC; cdr3_aa: CATSRDSGQWGLREQYF
d_call: -; j_call: TRBJ1-4; v_call: TRBV5-1; clone_size: -; cdr3_nt: TGCGCCAGCAGCCCCGTCAAGGGAACTGGACAGTTAAATGAAAAACTGTTTTTT; cdr3_aa: CASSPVKGTGQLNEKLFF
d_call: -; j_call: TRBJ2-2; v_call: TRBV29-1; clone_size: -; cdr3_nt: TGCAGCGGGATTGGGGGTACGAACACCGGGGAGCTGTTTTTT; cdr3_aa: CSGIGGTNTGELFF
d_call: -; j_call: TRBJ2-6; v_call: TRBV2; clone_size: -; cdr3_nt: TGTGCCAGCAGGGCAGGGAGTGGGGCCAACGTCCTGACTTTC; cdr3_aa: CASRAGSGANVLTF
d_call: -; j_call: TRBJ2-5; v_call: TRBV7-3; clone_size: -; cdr3_nt: TGTGCCAGCAGCTTAAGCCACGGGGATCAAGAGACCCAGTACTTC; cdr3_aa: CASSLSHGDQETQYF
d_call: -; j_call: TRBJ2-7; v_call: TRBV27; clone_size: -; cdr3_nt: TGTGCCAGCAGTTTAACTACCCTAGCGGAGCAGTACTTC; cdr3_aa: CASSLTTLAEQYF
d_call: TRBD1; j_call: TRBJ1-5; v_call: TRBV28; clone_size: -; cdr3_nt: TGTGCCAGCAGCACCGGGACAGGGCTCTATCAGCCCCAGCATTTT; cdr3_aa: CASSTGTGLYQPQHF
d_call: -; j_call: TRBJ2-5; v_call: TRBV28; clone_size: -; cdr3_nt: TGTGCCAGCAGTTTACGGGTCAGGGTGGAGACCCAGTACTTC; cdr3_aa: CASSLRVRVETQYF
d_call: TRBD1; j_call: TRBJ2-1; v_call: TRBV6-5; clone_size: -; cdr3_nt: TGTGCCAGCAGTTACGTTGGGATACAGGGGCTAGAGCAGTTCTTC; cdr3_aa: CASSYVGIQGLEQFF
d_call: -; j_call: TRBJ1-1; v_call: TRBV19; clone_size: few; cdr3_nt: TGTGCCAGTAGTTTCAGGGGCACTGAAGCTTTCTTT; cdr3_aa: CASSFRGTEAFF